Reported below is one T cell receptor (beta chain). V lost 10 bases, J lost 6 bases, and 8 bases stayed unmatched. CDR3 length: 15 amino acids. Per germline, CDR1 ENHRY and CDR2 SYGVKD. This specimen belongs to a study of blood T cell repertoires in COVID-19. Assay used: immunoSEQ multiplex PCR; TCRdb lists only in-frame clones, some missing. The data contain about 150,000 clones, more than 75% of them singletons. This rearrangement joins TRBV10-3 to TRBJ2-2, with TRBD2 matching over 13 bases. Material: peripheral blood. The sequence came from a man aged 55 to 69 with acute or convalescent COVID-19. Written as DNA, the CDR3 is TGTGCCACCAGGACTAGCGGGAGCGAGGCCGGGGAGCTGTTTTTT. Amino acid sequence: CATRTSGSEAGELFF.